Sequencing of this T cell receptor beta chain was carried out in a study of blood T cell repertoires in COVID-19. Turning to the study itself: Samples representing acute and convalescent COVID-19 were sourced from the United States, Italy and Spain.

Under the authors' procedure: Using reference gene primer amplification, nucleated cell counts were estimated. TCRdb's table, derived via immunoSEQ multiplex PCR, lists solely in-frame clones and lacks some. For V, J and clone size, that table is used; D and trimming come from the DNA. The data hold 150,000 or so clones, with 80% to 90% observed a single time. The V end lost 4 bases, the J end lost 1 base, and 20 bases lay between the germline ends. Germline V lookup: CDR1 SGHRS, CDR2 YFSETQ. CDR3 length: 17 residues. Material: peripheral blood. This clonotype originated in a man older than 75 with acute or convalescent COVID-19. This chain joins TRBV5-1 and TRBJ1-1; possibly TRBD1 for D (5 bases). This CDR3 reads CASSLAPRDGGNTEAFF. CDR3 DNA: TGCGCCAGCAGCCTTGCGCCGCGGGACGGGGGGAACACTGAAGCTTTCTTT.